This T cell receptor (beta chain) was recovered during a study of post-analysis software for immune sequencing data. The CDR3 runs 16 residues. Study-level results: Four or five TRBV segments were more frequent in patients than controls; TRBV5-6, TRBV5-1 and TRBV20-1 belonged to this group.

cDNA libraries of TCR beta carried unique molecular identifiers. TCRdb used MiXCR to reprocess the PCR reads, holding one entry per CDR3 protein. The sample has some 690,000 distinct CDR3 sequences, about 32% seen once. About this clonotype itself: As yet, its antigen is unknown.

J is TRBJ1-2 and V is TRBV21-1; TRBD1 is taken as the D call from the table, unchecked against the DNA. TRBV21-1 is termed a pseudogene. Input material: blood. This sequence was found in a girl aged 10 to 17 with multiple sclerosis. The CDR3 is CASSKGGQGTKSKDTF. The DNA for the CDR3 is TGTGCCAGCAGCAAGGGGGGACAGGGAACCAAGAGTAAGGACACCTTC.